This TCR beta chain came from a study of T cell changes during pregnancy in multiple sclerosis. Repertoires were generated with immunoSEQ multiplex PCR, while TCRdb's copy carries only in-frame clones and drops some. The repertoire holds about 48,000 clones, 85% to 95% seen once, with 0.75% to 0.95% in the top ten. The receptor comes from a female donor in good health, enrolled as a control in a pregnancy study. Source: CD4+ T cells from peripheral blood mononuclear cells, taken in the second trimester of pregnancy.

Here the CDR3 reads CASSSEGGDEQYF. CDR3 sequence (DNA): TGTGCCAGCAGTTCGGAGGGCGGTGACGAGCAGTACTTC. V gene TRBV2 combines with J gene TRBJ2-7; the D gene is possibly TRBD2 (6 bases). CDR1 SNHLY and CDR2 FYNNEI come from the germline V gene. V lost 5 bases, J lost 5 bases, and 13 bases lay in between. The CDR3 length is 13 residues.